This T cell receptor beta chain emerged from a study of molecular identifiers for immune sequencing clone quantification. Overall study context: Replicates partitioned RNA from approximately 20,000 or 100,000 naive CD8 cells into five parts, sequencing four.

This clonotype was recorded at least ten times. Its matching antigen is unknown. One end of the junction is discordant with germline, which a read error may explain. In preparing bulk TCR libraries, previously described methods and listed TCR primers were used. TCRdb processed the PCR reads anew with MiXCR; each CDR3 protein has one entry. Found here are about 65,000 distinct CDR3 sequences, around a sixth of them singletons; the top ten hold 1.3% to 1.5%. CDR1 MNHEY and CDR2 SVGAGI come from the germline V gene. This CDR3 contains 17 residues. Study results and caveats: Clonotypes topping 20 RNA copies carried over 99% of effector molecules but under 1% of naive ones.

The clonotype was recovered from a human donor in good health. Some libraries in this study had Jurkat cell RNA spiked in. The rearrangement joins TRBV6-5 to TRBJ2-3; tentative D call: TRBD2 (6 bases). Sequenced sample: naive CD8+ T cells from blood, with Jurkat cell RNA spiked in. Subset described: FACS-sorted CD8+CD4-CCR7+CD45RA+ naive T cells. CDR3 amino acids: CASRYSQASDYTDTQYF. CDR3 coding DNA: TGTGCCAGCAGGTACTCTCAGGCTAGCGATTACACAGATACGCAGTATTTT.